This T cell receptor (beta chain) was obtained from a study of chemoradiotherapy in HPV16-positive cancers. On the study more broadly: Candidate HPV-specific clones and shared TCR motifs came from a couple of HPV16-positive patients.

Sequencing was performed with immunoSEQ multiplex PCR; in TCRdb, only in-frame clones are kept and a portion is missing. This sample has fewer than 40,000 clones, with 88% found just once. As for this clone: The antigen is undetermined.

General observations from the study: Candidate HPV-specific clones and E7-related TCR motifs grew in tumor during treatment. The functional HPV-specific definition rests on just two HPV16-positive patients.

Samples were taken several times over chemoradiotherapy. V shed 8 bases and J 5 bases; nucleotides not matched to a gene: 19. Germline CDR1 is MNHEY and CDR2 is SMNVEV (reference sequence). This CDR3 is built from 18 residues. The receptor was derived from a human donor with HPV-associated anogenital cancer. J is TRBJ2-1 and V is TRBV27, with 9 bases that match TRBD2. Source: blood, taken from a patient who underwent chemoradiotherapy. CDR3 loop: CASGREGSGGLVNNEQFF. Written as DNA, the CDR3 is TGTGCCAGCGGTAGGGAAGGTAGCGGGGGACTCGTAAACAATGAGCAGTTCTTC.